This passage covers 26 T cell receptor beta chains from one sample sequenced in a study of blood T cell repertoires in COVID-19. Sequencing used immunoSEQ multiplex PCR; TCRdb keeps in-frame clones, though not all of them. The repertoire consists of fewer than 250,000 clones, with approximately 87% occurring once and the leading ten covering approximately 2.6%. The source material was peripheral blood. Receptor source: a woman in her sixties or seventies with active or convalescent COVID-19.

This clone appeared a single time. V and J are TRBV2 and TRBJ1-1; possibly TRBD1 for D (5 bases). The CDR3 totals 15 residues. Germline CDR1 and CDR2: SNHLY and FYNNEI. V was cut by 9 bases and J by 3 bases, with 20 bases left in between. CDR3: CARVNLEGRDTEAFF. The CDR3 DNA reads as TGTGCCAGGGTAAATCTGGAGGGGAGGGACACTGAAGCTTTCTTT.

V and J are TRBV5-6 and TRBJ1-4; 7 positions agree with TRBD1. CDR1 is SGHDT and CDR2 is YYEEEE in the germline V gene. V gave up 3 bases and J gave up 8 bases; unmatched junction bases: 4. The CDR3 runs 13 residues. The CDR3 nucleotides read TGTGCCAGCAGCTATACAGGGGCCGAAAAACTGTTTTTT. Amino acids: CASSYTGAEKLFF.

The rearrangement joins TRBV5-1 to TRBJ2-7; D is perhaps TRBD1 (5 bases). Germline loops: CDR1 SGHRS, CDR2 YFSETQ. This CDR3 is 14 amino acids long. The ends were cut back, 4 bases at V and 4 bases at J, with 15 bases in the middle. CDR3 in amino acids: CASSAGRAGYEQYF. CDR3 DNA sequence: TGCGCCAGCAGCGCTGGACGGGCAGGGTACGAGCAGTACTTC.

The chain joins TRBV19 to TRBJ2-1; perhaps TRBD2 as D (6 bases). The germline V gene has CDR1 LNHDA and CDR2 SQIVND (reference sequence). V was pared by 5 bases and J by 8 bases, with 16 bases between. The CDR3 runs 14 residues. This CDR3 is CASSPRPWGDEQFF. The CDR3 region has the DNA TGTGCCAGTAGTCCCCGTCCGTGGGGGGATGAGCAGTTCTTC.

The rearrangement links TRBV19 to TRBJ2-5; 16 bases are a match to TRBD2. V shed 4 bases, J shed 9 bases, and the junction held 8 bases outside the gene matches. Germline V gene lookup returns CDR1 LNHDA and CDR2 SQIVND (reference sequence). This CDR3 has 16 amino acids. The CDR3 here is CASSTLGTSGGEAQYF. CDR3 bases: TGTGCCAGTAGTACCCTTGGGACTAGCGGGGGGGAGGCCCAGTACTTC. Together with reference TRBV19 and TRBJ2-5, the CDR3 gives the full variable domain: DGGITQSPKYLFRKEGQNVTLSCEQNLNHDAMYWYRQDPGQGLRLIYYSQIVNDFQKGDIAEGYSVSREKKESFPLTVTSAQKNPTAFYLCASSTLGTSGGEAQYFGPGTRLLVL.

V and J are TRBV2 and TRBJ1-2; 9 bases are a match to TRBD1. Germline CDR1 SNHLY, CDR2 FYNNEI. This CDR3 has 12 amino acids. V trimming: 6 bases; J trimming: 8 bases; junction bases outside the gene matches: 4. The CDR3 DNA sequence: TGTGCCAGCAGACAGGGGGCAGGGGGCTACACCTTC. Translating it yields CASRQGAGGYTF.

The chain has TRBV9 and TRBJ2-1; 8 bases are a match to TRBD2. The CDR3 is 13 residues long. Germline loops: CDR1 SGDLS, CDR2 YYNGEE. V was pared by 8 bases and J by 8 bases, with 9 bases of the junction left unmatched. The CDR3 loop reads CARRAGEIDEQFF. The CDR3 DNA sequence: TGTGCCAGGAGAGCGGGAGAAATCGATGAGCAGTTCTTC.

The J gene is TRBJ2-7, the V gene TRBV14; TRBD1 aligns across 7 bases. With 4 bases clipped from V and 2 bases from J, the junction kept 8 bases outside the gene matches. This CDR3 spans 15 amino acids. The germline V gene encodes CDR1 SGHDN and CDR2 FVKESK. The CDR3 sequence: CASSLRQGTPYEQYF. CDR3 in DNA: TGTGCCAGCAGCCTTCGACAGGGAACCCCCTACGAGCAGTACTTC.

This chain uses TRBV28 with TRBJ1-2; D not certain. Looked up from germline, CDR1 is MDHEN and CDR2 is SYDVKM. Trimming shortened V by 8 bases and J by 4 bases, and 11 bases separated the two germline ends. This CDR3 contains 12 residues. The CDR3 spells CASCVGGYGYTF. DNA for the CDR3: TGTGCCAGCTGTGTGGGAGGCTATGGCTACACCTTC.

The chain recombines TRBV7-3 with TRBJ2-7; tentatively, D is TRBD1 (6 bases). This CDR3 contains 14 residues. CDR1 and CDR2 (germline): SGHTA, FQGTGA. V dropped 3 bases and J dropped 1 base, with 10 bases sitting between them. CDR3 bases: TGTGCCAGCAGCTTCAACAGGGATTCCTACGAGCAGTACTTC. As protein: CASSFNRDSYEQYF.

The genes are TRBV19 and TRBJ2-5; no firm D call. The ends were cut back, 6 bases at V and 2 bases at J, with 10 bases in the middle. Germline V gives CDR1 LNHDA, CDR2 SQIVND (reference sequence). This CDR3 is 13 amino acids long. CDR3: CASRPDTQETQYF. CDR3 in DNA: TGTGCCAGTAGGCCAGACACTCAAGAGACCCAGTACTTC.

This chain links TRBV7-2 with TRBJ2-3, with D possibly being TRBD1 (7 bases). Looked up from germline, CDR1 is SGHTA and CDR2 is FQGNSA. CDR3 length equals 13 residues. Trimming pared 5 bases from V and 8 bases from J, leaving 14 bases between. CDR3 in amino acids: CASSPGGGRTQYF. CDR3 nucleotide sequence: TGTGCCAGCAGCCCAGGGGGAGGACGTACGCAGTATTTT.

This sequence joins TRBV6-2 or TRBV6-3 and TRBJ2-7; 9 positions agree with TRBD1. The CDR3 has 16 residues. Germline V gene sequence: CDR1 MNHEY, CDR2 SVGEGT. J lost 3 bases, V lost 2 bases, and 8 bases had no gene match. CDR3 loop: CASSYTGTGNFYEQYF. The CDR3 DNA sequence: TGTGCCAGCAGTTACACCGGGACAGGGAATTTCTACGAGCAGTACTTC.

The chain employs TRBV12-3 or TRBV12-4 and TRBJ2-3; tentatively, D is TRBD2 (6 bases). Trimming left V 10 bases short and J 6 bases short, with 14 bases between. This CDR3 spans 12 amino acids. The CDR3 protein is CATRPGEDTQYF. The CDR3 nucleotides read TGTGCCACCCGGCCGGGGGAGGATACGCAGTATTTT.

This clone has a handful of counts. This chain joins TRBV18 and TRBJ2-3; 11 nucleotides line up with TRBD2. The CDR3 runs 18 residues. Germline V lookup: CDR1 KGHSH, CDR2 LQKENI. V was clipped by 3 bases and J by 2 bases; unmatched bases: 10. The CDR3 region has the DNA TGTGCCAGCTCACCTTTCCTCCGACTAGCGGGACACACAGATACGCAGTATTTT. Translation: CASSPFLRLAGHTDTQYF.

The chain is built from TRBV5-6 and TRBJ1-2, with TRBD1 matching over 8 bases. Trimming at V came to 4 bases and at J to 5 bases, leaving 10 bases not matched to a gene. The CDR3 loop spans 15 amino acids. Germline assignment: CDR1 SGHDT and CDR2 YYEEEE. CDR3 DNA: TGTGCCAGCAGCGCCATACAGGGGGGCCCTTATGGCTACACCTTC. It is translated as CASSAIQGGPYGYTF.

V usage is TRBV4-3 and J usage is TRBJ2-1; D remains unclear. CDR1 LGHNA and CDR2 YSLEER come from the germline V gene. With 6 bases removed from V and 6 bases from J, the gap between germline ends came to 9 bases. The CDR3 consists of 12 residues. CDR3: CASRHYCNEQFF. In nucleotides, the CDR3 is TGCGCCAGCAGGCACTACTGCAATGAGCAGTTCTTC.

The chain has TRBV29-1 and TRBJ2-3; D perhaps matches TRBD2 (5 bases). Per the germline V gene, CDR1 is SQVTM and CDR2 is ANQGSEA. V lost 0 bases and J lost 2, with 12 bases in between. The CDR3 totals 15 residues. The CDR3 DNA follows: TGCAGCGTTGAAGATCACCGGGGATCCACAGATACGCAGTATTTT. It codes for CSVEDHRGSTDTQYF.

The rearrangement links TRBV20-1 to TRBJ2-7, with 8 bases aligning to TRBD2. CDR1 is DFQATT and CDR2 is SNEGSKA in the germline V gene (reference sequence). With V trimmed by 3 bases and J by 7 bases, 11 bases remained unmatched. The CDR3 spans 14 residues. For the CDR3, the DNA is TGCAGTGCTAGTAAGGGACTAGGTCTGTGGGAGCAGTACTTC. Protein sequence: CSASKGLGLWEQYF.

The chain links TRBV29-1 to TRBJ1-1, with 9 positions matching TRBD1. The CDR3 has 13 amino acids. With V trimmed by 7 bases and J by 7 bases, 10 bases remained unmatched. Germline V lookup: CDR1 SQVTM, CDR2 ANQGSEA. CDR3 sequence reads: CSANRGPTHEAFF. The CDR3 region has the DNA TGCAGCGCCAACAGGGGGCCTACCCATGAAGCTTTCTTT.

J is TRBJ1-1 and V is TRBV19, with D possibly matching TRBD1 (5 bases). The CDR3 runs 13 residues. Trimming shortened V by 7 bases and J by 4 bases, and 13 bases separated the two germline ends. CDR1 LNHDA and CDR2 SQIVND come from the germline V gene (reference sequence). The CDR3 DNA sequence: TGTGCCAGTAAGCAGGGCTTGTTCACTGAAGCTTTCTTT. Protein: CASKQGLFTEAFF.

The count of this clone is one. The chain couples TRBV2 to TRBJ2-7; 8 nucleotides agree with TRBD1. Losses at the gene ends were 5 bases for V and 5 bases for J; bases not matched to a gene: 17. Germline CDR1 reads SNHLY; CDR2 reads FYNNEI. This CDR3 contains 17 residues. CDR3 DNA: TGTGCCAGCAGTCGTCAATTGCGAGCGACAGGGGACGACGAGCAGTACTTC. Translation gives CASSRQLRATGDDEQYF.

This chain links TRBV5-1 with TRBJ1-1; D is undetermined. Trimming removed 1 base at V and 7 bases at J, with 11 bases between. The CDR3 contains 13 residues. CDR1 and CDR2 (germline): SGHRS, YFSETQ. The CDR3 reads CASSLSGISEAFF. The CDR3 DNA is TGCGCCAGCAGCTTGTCGGGGATAAGTGAAGCTTTCTTT.

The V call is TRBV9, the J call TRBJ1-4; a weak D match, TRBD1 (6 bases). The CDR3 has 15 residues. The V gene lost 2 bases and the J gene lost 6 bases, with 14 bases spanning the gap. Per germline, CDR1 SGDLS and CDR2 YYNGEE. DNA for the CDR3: TGTGCCAGCAGCGTGACAGGCGCTGGGGATGAAAAACTGTTTTTT. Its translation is CASSVTGAGDEKLFF. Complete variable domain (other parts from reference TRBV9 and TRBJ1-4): DSGVTQTPKHLITATGQRVTLRCSPRSGDLSVYWYQQSLDQGLQFLIQYYNGEERAKGNILERFSAQQFPDLHSELNLSSLELGDSALYFCASSVTGAGDEKLFFGSGTQLSVL.

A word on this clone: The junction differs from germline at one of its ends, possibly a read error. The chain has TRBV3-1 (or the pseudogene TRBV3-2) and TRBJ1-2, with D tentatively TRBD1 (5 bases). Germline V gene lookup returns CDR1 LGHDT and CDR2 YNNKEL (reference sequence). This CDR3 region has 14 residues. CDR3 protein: CASSHRGVGGFMAF. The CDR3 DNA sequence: TGTGCCAGCAGCCACCGCGGTGTGGGGGGATTTATGGCCTTC.

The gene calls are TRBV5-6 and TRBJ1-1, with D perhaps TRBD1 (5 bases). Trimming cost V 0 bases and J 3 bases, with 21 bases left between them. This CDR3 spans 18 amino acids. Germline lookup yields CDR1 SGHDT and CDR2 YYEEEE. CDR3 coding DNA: TGTGCCAGCAGCTTGGTGGAGTTGAGTGGGGGAGGCGACACTGAAGCTTTCTTT. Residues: CASSLVELSGGGDTEAFF.